The rows below give T cell receptor beta chains drawn from one sample of a study of Graves' ophthalmopathy and Graves' hyperthyroidism. In TCRdb, the multiplex PCR reads were re-called with MiXCR into one record per CDR3 protein. Of around 36,000 distinct CDR3 sequences listed, approximately 55% were seen once; the top ten hold 20% to 30%. The specimen sequenced was peripheral blood. All receptors come from an adult woman with stable Graves' hyperthyroidism. CDR3s include the opening cysteine and the closing phenylalanine or tryptophan. Each record gives: J gene, clone size, D gene, V gene, CDR3 DNA, CDR3 protein. A D gene is named only where the DNA matches it firmly. Not all rows give a size; the values are once, few, many and, for expanded clones, a class.

J gene: TRBJ2-7
clone size: .
D gene: .
V gene: TRBV20-1
CDR3 DNA: TGCAGTGCCGGGGGCGGGGACTACAAGCAGTACTTC
CDR3 protein: CSAGGGDYKQYF

J gene: TRBJ1-4
clone size: many
D gene: TRBD1
V gene: TRBV27
CDR3 DNA: TGTGCCAGCAGTAGGGGGACAGGGGGCCGGGGGGCTAATGAAAAACTGTTTTTT
CDR3 protein: CASSRGTGGRGANEKLFF

J gene: TRBJ1-2
clone size: .
D gene: TRBD1
V gene: TRBV20-1
CDR3 DNA: TGCAGTGCCCCCACCGGGACAGGGGCCGGCTACACCTTC
CDR3 protein: CSAPTGTGAGYTF

J gene: TRBJ2-7
clone size: .
D gene: TRBD2
V gene: TRBV5-1
CDR3 DNA: TGCGCCAGCAGCTTGAGGGCAGCGGGAGGGCCTTACGAGCAGTACTTC
CDR3 protein: CASSLRAAGGPYEQYF

J gene: TRBJ2-7
clone size: .
D gene: TRBD1
V gene: TRBV12-3/TRBV12-4
CDR3 DNA: TGTGCCAGCACTCGGACAGGGGGCAATGAGCAGTACTTC
CDR3 protein: CASTRTGGNEQYF

J gene: TRBJ2-7
clone size: many
D gene: TRBD2
V gene: TRBV24-1
CDR3 DNA: TGTGCCACCAGACTCAGCGGGGAGGGCTCCTACGAGCAGTACTTC
CDR3 protein: CATRLSGEGSYEQYF

J gene: TRBJ1-1
clone size: .
D gene: .
V gene: TRBV6-4
CDR3 DNA: TGTGCCTGCAGTGAGCTCGCCGAGGCTTTCTTT
CDR3 protein: CACSELAEAFF

J gene: TRBJ2-7
clone size: many
D gene: .
V gene: TRBV27
CDR3 DNA: TGTGCCAGCGGCAGGGTTATCTACGAGCAGTACTTC
CDR3 protein: CASGRVIYEQYF

J gene: TRBJ2-2
clone size: .
D gene: TRBD2
V gene: TRBV20-1
CDR3 DNA: TGCAGTGTCACTAGCGGGAGTTTTAACACCGGGGAGCTGTTTTTT
CDR3 protein: CSVTSGSFNTGELFF

J gene: TRBJ2-7
clone size: .
D gene: TRBD2
V gene: TRBV7-7
CDR3 DNA: TGTGCTAGCAGCATCTCTAGCGGGAGGGATTACGAGCAGTACTTC
CDR3 protein: CASSISSGRDYEQYF

J gene: TRBJ2-5
clone size: few
D gene: .
V gene: TRBV5-5
CDR3 DNA: TGTGCCAGCAGCTTGTCGGGGGCCAGTGAGACCCAGTACTTC
CDR3 protein: CASSLSGASETQYF

J gene: TRBJ2-2
clone size: few
D gene: TRBD2
V gene: TRBV7-3
CDR3 DNA: TGTGCCAGCAGCCCCAAAGGAGGGGAATTGACTAGCGGGAGGGTGAACACCGGGGAGCTGTTTTTT
CDR3 protein: CASSPKGGELTSGRVNTGELFF

J gene: TRBJ2-7
clone size: many
D gene: .
V gene: TRBV6-5
CDR3 DNA: TGTGCCAGCACCAAGCTCAGCGGGCGCTCCTACGAGCAGTACTTC
CDR3 protein: CASTKLSGRSYEQYF

J gene: TRBJ2-7
clone size: .
D gene: TRBD2
V gene: TRBV6-2/TRBV6-3
CDR3 DNA: TGTGCCAGCAGTTACTCGACTAGCGACTCCTACGAGCGGTACTTC
CDR3 protein: CASSYSTSDSYERYF

J gene: TRBJ1-6
clone size: medium-sized
D gene: .
V gene: TRBV24-1
CDR3 DNA: TGTGCCACCAGTGTTGCCAGGACGGCTCGGAGCTCCTATAATTCACCCCTCCACTTT
CDR3 protein: CATSVARTARSSYNSPLHF

J gene: TRBJ1-1
clone size: many
D gene: .
V gene: TRBV24-1
CDR3 DNA: TGTGCCACCAGTGATTTATCACGGGTTGGAGCTTTCTTT
CDR3 protein: CATSDLSRVGAFF

J gene: TRBJ2-5
clone size: many
D gene: .
V gene: TRBV5-6
CDR3 DNA: TGTGCCAGCAGCTTGGGGCCCGGCCAAGAGACCCAGTACTTC
CDR3 protein: CASSLGPGQETQYF

J gene: TRBJ2-7
clone size: .
D gene: .
V gene: TRBV24-1
CDR3 DNA: TGTGCTGAGTCCGGGGCCTCCTACGAGCAGTACTTC
CDR3 protein: CAESGASYEQYF